Below, 7 T cell receptor beta chains from the same sample are listed, as sequenced in a study of cytomegalovirus exposure and HLA in healthy donors. In the PCR, 60 Vbeta and 13 Jbeta primers were used. The protocol was immunoSEQ multiplex PCR, while the TCRdb copy is restricted to in-frame clones and leaves out a portion. In the table there are tens of thousands of clones, around three quarters of which are singletons. Input material: PBMCs. Source of these receptors: a woman aged 50 to 65 in good health and CMV-seropositive.

The rearrangement links TRBV6-5 to TRBJ2-1; 8 positions match TRBD2. This CDR3 is 16 amino acids long. Per the germline V gene, CDR1 is MNHEY and CDR2 is SVGAGI. The V gene end was trimmed by 0 bases and the J gene end by 6 bases; junction bases not matched to a gene: 7. The CDR3, as DNA: TGTGCCAGCAGTTACTCGCCCAGCGGGAGCCGCAATGAGCAGTTCTTC. Translating gives CASSYSPSGSRNEQFF.

This sequence joins TRBV9 and TRBJ1-1; 9 bases fit TRBD1. J lost 5 bases, V lost 3 bases, and 5 bases had no gene match. Germline-derived CDR1 and CDR2 are SGDLS and YYNGEE. CDR3 size: 14 residues. CDR3 loop: CASSEQGAGTEAFF. CDR3 nucleotides: TGTGCCAGCAGCGAACAGGGGGCTGGAACTGAAGCTTTCTTT.

This clone has at least ten counts. The chain has TRBV7-2 and TRBJ1-2; TRBD1 matches at 8 bases. Germline trimming cut 5 bases from V and 8 bases from J; bases unmatched to any gene: 7. Germline CDR1 and CDR2: SGHTA and FQGNSA. The CDR3 covers 13 residues. CDR3 DNA: TGTGCCAGCAGCCTACAGGGGGTGAGAGGCTACACCTTC. The encoded protein is CASSLQGVRGYTF.

This clone was recorded many times. The chain joins TRBV2 to TRBJ2-7; D ambiguous. Germline V gene lookup returns CDR1 SNHLY and CDR2 FYNNEI. This CDR3 region has 14 residues. Trimming shortened V by 0 bases and J by 2 bases, and 8 bases separated the two germline ends. This chain's CDR3 is CASSEAAQAYEQYF. CDR3 sequence (DNA): TGTGCCAGCAGTGAAGCGGCCCAGGCCTACGAGCAGTACTTC.

The V gene is TRBV7-8, the J gene TRBJ2-7; weak D call: TRBD2 (7 bases). Germline CDR1 and CDR2: SGHVS and FQNEAQ. CDR3 length: 16 amino acids. With 2 bases removed from V and 3 bases from J, the gap between germline ends came to 17 bases. The CDR3 reads CASSLLSGGGSYEQYF. Written as DNA, the CDR3 is TGTGCCAGCAGCTTATTGTCGGGGGGCGGAAGCTACGAGCAGTACTTC.

This chain joins TRBV7-3 and TRBJ2-1, with TRBD1 matching over 12 bases. Germline V gives CDR1 SGHTA, CDR2 FQGTGA. The CDR3 is 15 residues long. V trimming: 3 bases; J trimming: 5 bases; junction bases outside the gene matches: 2. CDR3 DNA: TGTGCCAGCAGCTTCGGGACAGGGGGCCACAATGAGCAGTTCTTC. Its protein is CASSFGTGGHNEQFF.

The J gene is TRBJ2-1, the V gene TRBV28, with TRBD2 identical over 9 bases. Trimming cost V 1 base and J 8 bases; bases outside gene matches: 6. The length of the CDR3 is 15 residues. Germline values: CDR1 MDHEN, CDR2 SYDVKM. As DNA, the CDR3 is TGTGCCAGCAGTTTATATAGCGGGAGTGGGGATGAGCAGTTCTTC. Residues: CASSLYSGSGDEQFF. Supplemented by reference TRBV28 and TRBJ2-1, the full variable domain reads DVKVTQSSRYLVKRTGEKVFLECVQDMDHENMFWYRQDPGLGLRLIYFSYDVKMKEKGDIPEGYSVSREKKERFSLILESASTNQTSMYLCASSLYSGSGDEQFFGPGTRLTVL.